This entry lists 12 T cell receptor beta chains sequenced from one sample in a study of cytomegalovirus exposure and HLA in healthy donors. Some clones are missing from TCRdb's copy, which holds only in-frame ones; the method was immunoSEQ multiplex PCR. The profile covers 56,000 or so clones, with roughly 93% appearing a single time and about 1.5% taken by the ten largest. Sequencing was done on a sample of PBMCs. All receptors come from a woman under 30 in good health and CMV-seropositive.

Here the CDR3 reads CASSPFLSSYNEQFF. The CDR3 coding sequence is TGTGCCAGCAGTCCGTTTTTGTCCTCCTACAATGAGCAGTTCTTC. V usage is TRBV28 and J usage is TRBJ2-1; unclear D gene. This CDR3 region has 15 residues. Germline V gives CDR1 MDHEN, CDR2 SYDVKM. V dropped 5 bases and J dropped 0 bases, with 11 bases sitting between them. The entire variable domain, with the rest obtained from reference TRBV28 and TRBJ2-1, is as follows: DVKVTQSSRYLVKRTGEKVFLECVQDMDHENMFWYRQDPGLGLRLIYFSYDVKMKEKGDIPEGYSVSREKKERFSLILESASTNQTSMYLCASSPFLSSYNEQFFGPGTRLTVL.

The chain couples TRBV7-2 to TRBJ2-7; 8 bases align to TRBD2. V shed 6 bases and J 2 bases; nucleotides not matched to a gene: 9. Germline V gives CDR1 SGHTA, CDR2 FQGNSA. The CDR3 extends over 15 amino acids. The CDR3 bases are TGTGCCAGCAGTCCCAGCGGGGGAAGGGCCTACGAGCAGTACTTC. Its translation: CASSPSGGRAYEQYF.

CDR3 loop: CASSSQGADEQYF. Written as DNA, the CDR3 is TGTGCCAGCAGCTCACAGGGGGCGGACGAGCAGTACTTC. The chain recombines TRBV9 with TRBJ2-7, with 9 bases matching TRBD1. This CDR3 contains 13 residues. Trimming cost V 4 bases and J 5 bases; bases outside gene matches: 4. CDR1 is SGDLS, CDR2 YYNGEE, per germline.

V gene TRBV19 combines with J gene TRBJ1-2; possible D gene TRBD1, 5 bases. CDR1 LNHDA and CDR2 SQIVND come from the germline V gene (reference sequence). V lost 5 bases and J 1 base, leaving 17 bases between the germline ends. The CDR3 covers 16 residues. CDR3 sequence (DNA): TGTGCCAGTAGTCCACAAGACAGCACCCTTAACTATGGCTACACCTTC. This sequence encodes CASSPQDSTLNYGYTF. The full variable domain, in which reference TRBV19 and TRBJ1-2 provide the parts outside the CDR3, is DGGITQSPKYLFRKEGQNVTLSCEQNLNHDAMYWYRQDPGQGLRLIYYSQIVNDFQKGDIAEGYSVSREKKESFPLTVTSAQKNPTAFYLCASSPQDSTLNYGYTFGSGTRLTVV.

The chain couples TRBV18 to TRBJ1-5, with 7 bases identical to TRBD1. CDR1 and CDR2 (germline): KGHSH, LQKENI. The V and J ends lost 6 bases and 9 bases, in that order; junction bases with no gene match: 8. This CDR3 comprises 13 residues. CDR3 DNA sequence: TGTGCCAGCTCTCTACAGACAGGGCCGCCCCAGCATTTT. Its translation is CASSLQTGPPQHF.

This chain links TRBV5-1 with TRBJ2-1; 12 nucleotides line up with TRBD2. The CDR3 loop spans 16 amino acids. Trimming at V came to 4 bases and at J to 4 bases, leaving 6 bases not matched to a gene. Per germline, CDR1 SGHRS and CDR2 YFSETQ. The CDR3 DNA is TGCGCCAGCAGCCCCTTGACTAGCGGGGGATACAATGAGCAGTTCTTC. Encoded protein: CASSPLTSGGYNEQFF.

V and J are TRBV6-5 and TRBJ1-2; the D is unclear. V was clipped by 0 bases and J by 1 base, with 12 bases between them. The CDR3 consists of 16 residues. Germline lookup yields CDR1 MNHEY and CDR2 SVGAGI. The CDR3 protein is CASSYSGTASNYGYTF. DNA for the CDR3: TGTGCCAGCAGTTACTCGGGTACAGCAAGTAACTATGGCTACACCTTC.

The V call is TRBV5-6, the J call TRBJ2-6; 7 bases line up with TRBD1. This CDR3 is 19 amino acids long. V shed 2 bases and J 0 bases; nucleotides not matched to a gene: 11. The germline V gene has CDR1 SGHDT and CDR2 YYEEEE. The CDR3 DNA reads TGTGCCAGCAGCTTTCAAGCCGGGACAGCCTTCTCTGGGGCCAACGTCCTGACTTTC. It codes for CASSFQAGTAFSGANVLTF.

This chain links TRBV9 with TRBJ1-6; a weak D match, TRBD1 (6 bases). The V end lost 4 bases, the J end lost 6 bases, and 11 bases lay between the germline ends. Germline CDR1 SGDLS, CDR2 YYNGEE. The CDR3 consists of 14 residues. CDR3 in DNA: TGTGCCAGCAGCCCGGGACAAACTAATTCACCCCTCCACTTT. It encodes CASSPGQTNSPLHF. The whole variable domain, filled in from reference TRBV9 and TRBJ1-6, reads DSGVTQTPKHLITATGQRVTLRCSPRSGDLSVYWYQQSLDQGLQFLIQYYNGEERAKGNILERFSAQQFPDLHSELNLSSLELGDSALYFCASSPGQTNSPLHFGNGTRLTVT.

The rearrangement uses TRBV6-5 and TRBJ1-1; 7 bases agree with TRBD1. Germline-derived CDR1 and CDR2 are MNHEY and SVGAGI. The CDR3 covers 16 residues. With V trimmed by 0 bases and J by 2 bases, 6 bases remained unmatched. The CDR3: CASSYSPGGGNTEAFF. The DNA for the CDR3 is TGTGCCAGCAGTTACTCCCCAGGGGGAGGTAACACTGAAGCTTTCTTT.

This chain links TRBV5-1 with TRBJ1-4; 9 bases fit TRBD1. This CDR3 spans 16 amino acids. Germline values: CDR1 SGHRS, CDR2 YFSETQ. Germline trimming cut 0 bases from V and 8 bases from J; bases unmatched to any gene: 8. CDR3 region: CASSLARTGVREKLFF. Written as DNA, the CDR3 is TGCGCCAGCAGCTTGGCCCGGACAGGGGTTCGAGAAAAACTGTTTTTT.

The gene calls are TRBV25-1 and TRBJ1-1; 7 bases match TRBD1. The CDR3 is 14 amino acids. From germline, CDR1 is MGHDK and CDR2 SYGVNS. The V segment lost 6 bases and the J segment 8 bases; nucleotides outside the gene matches: 12. CDR3 residues: CASSSDREASEAFF. The CDR3 bases are TGTGCCAGCAGCTCTGACAGGGAGGCAAGCGAAGCTTTCTTT.